The rows below give T cell receptor beta chains drawn from one sample of a study of blood T cells in healthy people across ages. TCRdb used MiXCR to reprocess the 5' RACE reads, holding one entry per CDR3 protein. This sample has approximately 800,000 distinct CDR3 sequences, with roughly 35% found just once. Sequencing was carried out using blood. The receptors derive from a young man in good health. Both conserved end residues are part of each CDR3. Each record gives: J gene, clone size, V gene, D gene, CDR3 DNA, CDR3 protein. The D gene is left open where the match is weak. Expanded clones get a size class; other rows say once, few or many, or leave the size out.

j_gene: TRBJ2-7; abundance: .; v_gene: TRBV28; d_gene: TRBD2; CDR3nt: TGTGCCAGCAGTGAAGGGACTAGCGGCTACGAGCAGTACTTC; CDR3aa: CASSEGTSGYEQYF
j_gene: TRBJ2-3; abundance: many; v_gene: TRBV4-2; d_gene: TRBD1; CDR3nt: TGTGCCAGCAGCCAACAGCACCGGACAGGGGGGTATGCAGATACGCAGTATTTT; CDR3aa: CASSQQHRTGGYADTQYF
j_gene: TRBJ2-6; abundance: .; v_gene: TRBV4-2; d_gene: .; CDR3nt: TGTGCCAGCAGCCAAACCGCGGGAGGGGCCAACGTCCTGACTTTC; CDR3aa: CASSQTAGGANVLTF
j_gene: TRBJ2-5; abundance: .; v_gene: TRBV20-1; d_gene: TRBD2; CDR3nt: TGCAGTGCTAACGGACTAGCGGGCCTCCAAGAGACCCAGTACTTC; CDR3aa: CSANGLAGLQETQYF
j_gene: TRBJ1-6; abundance: .; v_gene: TRBV7-2; d_gene: TRBD1; CDR3nt: TGTGCCAGCAGAGTGACAGGGATTAATTCACCCCTCCACTTT; CDR3aa: CASRVTGINSPLHF
j_gene: TRBJ2-6; abundance: few; v_gene: TRBV4-1; d_gene: .; CDR3nt: TGCGCCAGCAGCCCAGAGGAATCAGGGTGGATTGGGGCCAACGTCCTGACTTTC; CDR3aa: CASSPEESGWIGANVLTF
j_gene: TRBJ2-3; abundance: many; v_gene: TRBV7-2; d_gene: .; CDR3nt: TGTGCCAGCAGCTTTGCTAGCAGTAGCACAGATACGCAGTATTTT; CDR3aa: CASSFASSSTDTQYF
j_gene: TRBJ1-4; abundance: .; v_gene: TRBV7-9; d_gene: .; CDR3nt: TGTGCCAGCAACCAACGGGGGGCGCTTGAAAAACTGTTTTTT; CDR3aa: CASNQRGALEKLFF
j_gene: TRBJ2-5; abundance: .; v_gene: TRBV13; d_gene: .; CDR3nt: TGTGCCAGCAGCTTAGACGGGACGGCACAAGAGACCCAGTACTTC; CDR3aa: CASSLDGTAQETQYF
j_gene: TRBJ2-7; abundance: .; v_gene: TRBV6-1; d_gene: .; CDR3nt: TGTGCCAGCGGGAGTGATAACTCCTACGAGCAGTACTTC; CDR3aa: CASGSDNSYEQYF
j_gene: TRBJ2-3; abundance: few; v_gene: TRBV12-3/TRBV12-4; d_gene: .; CDR3nt: TGTGCCAGCAGTCAGGTTGATAGCACAGATACGCAGTATTTT; CDR3aa: CASSQVDSTDTQYF
j_gene: TRBJ2-7; abundance: .; v_gene: TRBV4-2; d_gene: .; CDR3nt: TGTGCCAGCAGCCAAGAATACTCCTACAATGAGCAGTACTTC; CDR3aa: CASSQEYSYNEQYF
j_gene: TRBJ2-3; abundance: few; v_gene: TRBV6-2/TRBV6-3; d_gene: TRBD2; CDR3nt: TGTGCCAGCACCCGCCCTCGGGAGGTCCTCCTCACGACAGATACGCAGTATTTT; CDR3aa: CASTRPREVLLTTDTQYF